These 21 T cell receptor beta chains share one sample of origin, sequenced in a study of low-dose radiotherapy and immunotherapy resistance in tumors. With TRAV- and TRBV-specific primers, first-strand cDNA was made, covering the alpha and beta chains. It was with a constant-region primer and a V-primer adapter that TCRs were amplified over roughly 18 PCR cycles. TCRdb reanalysed the reads using MiXCR and keeps one entry per CDR3 protein. The data contain tens of thousands of distinct CDR3 sequences, 15% to 20% of them singletons. Time point defined: before trial treatment. The sample here was PBMCs, taken before treatment. The receptors originated from a male donor with prostate cancer.

This clonotype was seen many times. This chain links TRBV20-1 with TRBJ1-5, with unresolved D. The CDR3 is made up of 12 amino acids. Germline loops: CDR1 DFQATT, CDR2 SNEGSKA (reference sequence). Trimming shortened V by 6 bases and J by 0 bases, and 6 bases separated the two germline ends. CDR3 protein: CSARNSNQPQHF. DNA for the CDR3: TGCAGTGCGAGGAATAGCAATCAGCCCCAGCATTTT.

This clonotype was observed at least ten times. The chain joins TRBV7-2 to TRBJ2-1; TRBD1 aligns across 7 bases. The germline gives CDR1 SGHTA, CDR2 FQGNSA. The CDR3 extends over 14 amino acids. V lost 5 bases, J lost 7 bases, and 8 bases stayed unmatched. CDR3: CASSTGALGNEQFF. CDR3 nucleotide sequence: TGTGCCAGCAGCACAGGGGCCCTAGGAAATGAGCAGTTCTTC.

This clonotype was counted at least ten times. The genes are TRBV6-2 or TRBV6-3 and TRBJ1-5, with TRBD1 identical over 8 bases. J was trimmed by 2 bases and V by 4 bases; bases with no gene match: 10. This CDR3 is 17 amino acids long. Germline CDR1 and CDR2: MNHEY and SVGEGT. The CDR3 coding sequence is TGTGCCAGCAGTTTCTTGAGGACAGGGAGCGGCAATCAGCCCCAGCATTTT. Translating gives CASSFLRTGSGNQPQHF.

The CDR3 sequence: CASSLESPEQFF. CDR3 nucleotide sequence: TGCGCCAGCAGCTTGGAGTCTCCTGAGCAGTTCTTC. V gene TRBV5-1 combines with J gene TRBJ2-1; no firm D call. Germline assignment: CDR1 SGHRS and CDR2 YFSETQ. The V and J ends lost 0 bases and 9 bases respectively, with 7 bases between them. This CDR3 contains 12 residues.

This clonotype was seen ten or more times. The V and J genes are TRBV24-1 and TRBJ2-3; 7 nucleotides agree with TRBD1. V was pared by 9 bases and J by 6 bases, with 8 bases of the junction left unmatched. Germline CDR1 and CDR2: KGHDR and SFDVKD. CDR3 length: 13 amino acids. Written as DNA, the CDR3 is TGTGCCACCGCCGGACAGGCCCAGGATACGCAGTATTTT. Translation gives CATAGQAQDTQYF.

This clonotype was counted many times. The chain uses TRBV20-1 and TRBJ2-1; 11 bases agree with TRBD2. The germline V gene has CDR1 DFQATT and CDR2 SNEGSKA (reference sequence). Germline trimming cut 0 bases from V and 3 bases from J; bases unmatched to any gene: 4. This CDR3 region has 16 residues. CDR3 DNA: TGCAGTGCTAGAGATGTAGCGGGGGGGTTCTACAATGAGCAGTTCTTC. It encodes CSARDVAGGFYNEQFF.

As for this clonotype: The limits of the CDR3 on the DNA are not certain, so only TCRdb's listed CDR3 is given. This chain uses TRBV19 with TRBJ1-4. With termini counted, the CDR3 has 14 amino acids. Germline V lookup: CDR1 LNHDA, CDR2 SQIVND (reference sequence). CDR3 in amino acids: CASSTPNEKLFFFF.

V usage is TRBV7-3 and J usage is TRBJ2-7, with D unclear. The CDR3 spans 13 residues. Germline assignment: CDR1 SGHTA and CDR2 FQGTGA. V shed 5 bases and J shed 4 bases, with 12 bases lying between them. In DNA form, the CDR3 reads TGTGCCAGCAGCCCAAACCGGCCATACGAGCAGTACGTC. Residues: CASSPNRPYEQYV.

This clonotype was found many times. The V and J genes are TRBV6-2 or TRBV6-3 and TRBJ1-6, with TRBD1 matching 9 bases. Germline trimming cut 8 bases from V and 7 bases from J; bases unmatched to any gene: 6. From germline, CDR1 is MNHEY and CDR2 SVGEGT. The CDR3 extends over 14 amino acids. CDR3: CASDRDRDNSPLHF. CDR3 nucleotide sequence: TGTGCCAGCGACCGGGACAGGGACAATTCACCCCTCCACTTT.

Turning to this clonotype: A much larger clone differs from this one at a single base, so this may be a read error. Here the CDR3 reads CASSLGETSGGQETQYF. The CDR3 DNA sequence: TGCGCCAGCAGCTTGGGAGAAACTAGCGGGGGACAAGAGACCCAGTACTTC. This rearrangement joins TRBV5-1 to TRBJ2-5; 11 bases are shared with TRBD2. Trimming cost V 0 bases and J 2 bases; bases outside gene matches: 6. Germline V gives CDR1 SGHRS, CDR2 YFSETQ. The CDR3 is 17 amino acids.

This clonotype was detected ten times or more. The CDR3 spells CASSPQTSGGGNEQFF. Written as DNA, the CDR3 is TGCGCCAGCAGCCCTCAGACTAGCGGGGGAGGGAATGAGCAGTTCTTC. The chain couples TRBV4-1 to TRBJ2-1; 12 positions agree with TRBD2. This CDR3 spans 16 amino acids. The germline gives CDR1 MGHRA, CDR2 YSYEKL. The junction had 8 bases not matched to a gene; V was cut back by 4 bases and J by 7 bases.

The table lists this clonotype with many counts. This chain links TRBV25-1 with TRBJ2-6; 10 bases are a match to TRBD1. Germline CDR1 reads MGHDK; CDR2 reads SYGVNS. The CDR3 runs to 19 residues. Unmatched junction bases numbered 9, after V lost 4 bases and J lost 0 bases. CDR3 residues: CASSAWTGGGFSGANVLTF. DNA of the CDR3: TGTGCCAGCAGTGCCTGGACAGGGGGGGGATTCTCTGGGGCCAACGTCCTGACTTTC.

This clonotype was counted at least ten times. A junction boundary mismatches the germline segment, possibly from a read error. The chain combines TRBV18 with TRBJ2-5, with 7 bases fitting TRBD1. The CDR3 sequence is 15 residues long. From germline, CDR1 is KGHSH and CDR2 LQKENI. CDR3 nucleotides: TGTGCCAGCTCGCCACTAGGACAGGTAGTAGAGACCCAGTACTTC. It encodes CASSPLGQVVETQYF.

There are many counts of this clonotype. The chain combines TRBV30 with TRBJ2-3; 8 bases fit TRBD2. The CDR3 is made up of 15 amino acids. The germline V gene encodes CDR1 GTSNPN and CDR2 SVGIG (reference sequence). Trimming at V came to 0 bases and at J to 4 bases, leaving 6 bases not matched to a gene. The CDR3 sequence is CAWSVGGGAADTQYF. DNA of the CDR3: TGTGCCTGGAGTGTCGGGGGGGGGGCCGCAGATACGCAGTATTTT.

This clonotype was detected many times. The chain carries TRBV20-1 and TRBJ2-5; 12 bases match TRBD2. V lost 0 bases to trimming and J lost 4 bases; unmatched junction nucleotides: 3. Germline-derived CDR1 and CDR2 are DFQATT and SNEGSKA (reference sequence). This CDR3 comprises 15 residues. This chain's CDR3 is CSARDRTSGTETQYF. The CDR3 DNA follows: TGCAGTGCTAGAGATAGGACTAGCGGGACAGAGACCCAGTACTTC.

This clonotype is termed hyperexpanded (1% or more). The chain employs TRBV6-8 and TRBJ2-1; D possibly matches TRBD1 or TRBD2 (5 bases each). The germline V gene has CDR1 MNHGY and CDR2 SAAAGT. With 5 bases removed from V and 3 bases from J, the gap between germline ends came to 11 bases. CDR3 size: 14 residues. The CDR3 region is CASSREGNYNEQFF. The CDR3 nucleotides read TGTGCCAGCAGTCGAGAGGGGAACTACAATGAGCAGTTCTTC.

This clonotype was seen repeatedly, ten times or more. The chain combines TRBV14 with TRBJ1-4; no firm D call. This CDR3 spans 14 amino acids. CDR1 and CDR2 (germline): SGHDN, FVKESK. Trimming left V 1 base short and J 5 bases short, with 8 bases between. DNA of the CDR3: TGTGCCAGCAGCCAAGGAATGGGGAATGAAAAACTGTTTTTT. This translates into CASSQGMGNEKLFF.

This clonotype was picked up many times. This chain links TRBV18 with TRBJ1-1; no reliable D call. This CDR3 comprises 16 residues. Germline CDR1 reads KGHSH; CDR2 reads LQKENI. V shed 0 bases and J shed 4 bases, with 15 bases lying between them. The CDR3 DNA sequence: TGTGCCAGCTCACCACCGGGAGGTACCCTCTTCACTGAAGCTTTCTTT. This sequence encodes CASSPPGGTLFTEAFF.

There are many counts of this clonotype. CDR3 sequence: CSAGTGETLRLNTEAFF. CDR3 in DNA: TGCAGTGCCGGGACAGGGGAGACCCTACGATTGAACACTGAAGCTTTCTTT. The genes are TRBV20-1 and TRBJ1-1, with 10 bases that match TRBD1. J lost 0 bases, V lost 6 bases, and 13 bases had no gene match. The CDR3 has 17 residues. Germline CDR1 and CDR2: DFQATT and SNEGSKA (reference sequence).

This clonotype was detected many times. V gene TRBV5-1 combines with J gene TRBJ2-2, with D possibly being TRBD1 or TRBD2 (6 bases each). This CDR3 is built from 16 residues. Germline CDR1 and CDR2: SGHRS and YFSETQ. Trimming took off 0 bases at V and 5 bases at J, with 14 bases between the two ends. In DNA, the CDR3 is TGCGCCAGCAGCTTGGCCGGGGGCGTGGGGACCGGGGAGCTGTTTTTT. This sequence encodes CASSLAGGVGTGELFF. The whole variable domain, filled in from reference TRBV5-1 and TRBJ2-2, reads KAGVTQTPRYLIKTRGQQVTLSCSPISGHRSVSWYQQTPGQGLQFLFEYFSETQRNKGNFPGRFSGRQFSNSRSEMNVSTLELGDSALYLCASSLAGGVGTGELFFGEGSRLTVL.

This clonotype was detected ten times or more. The V gene is TRBV4-1, the J gene TRBJ2-1; 9 bases align to TRBD2. The CDR3 sequence is 17 residues long. V lost 1 base, J lost 8 bases, and 12 bases stayed unmatched. Germline-derived CDR1 and CDR2 are MGHRA and YSYEKL. The CDR3 DNA reads as TGCGCCAGCAGCCAAGTAACGGGCGGGGGGGCTAGTTATGAGCAGTTCTTC. Its protein is CASSQVTGGGASYEQFF.